This paragraph reports one T cell receptor beta chain. Its cognate antigen is unknown. This sample is part of a study of OX40 agonist ivuxolimab in advanced cancers. Overall study: Patients undergoing dose escalation presented with hepatocellular carcinoma, melanoma, renal cell or head and neck cancer. From 23 to 79 years was the age range, with a mean of around 57 years, and 65% to 90% were male. Partial responses occurred in Three dose-escalation patients, one with hepatocellular carcinoma and two with cutaneous melanoma. Study conclusions and caveats: Averaged across samples, CD8+ T cells carried more expanded clones than CD4+ did.

Clones were read by immunoSEQ multiplex PCR, and TCRdb kept only the in-frame ones, dropping some. The table has about 26,000 clones, approximately 85% seen once. The CDR3 runs to 15 residues. With 4 bases removed from V and 5 bases from J, the gap between germline ends came to 17 bases. Per germline, CDR1 SGHNT and CDR2 YYREEE (reference sequence). V gene TRBV5-4 combines with J gene TRBJ2-3; D might be TRBD1 (6 bases). This receptor was taken from an adult with an advanced solid tumor such as melanoma, head and neck, liver or kidney cancer. This sample comprised CD4+ or CD8+ T cells sorted from blood, obtained in a trial of the OX40 agonist ivuxolimab. This CDR3 reads CASSKQGTELDTQYF. The DNA of the CDR3 is TGTGCCAGCAGCAAACAGGGTACTGAATTAGATACGCAGTATTTT.